One T cell receptor (beta chain) is described in this entry. Its antigen remains unknown. This record belongs to a study of T-cell memory formation after mild COVID-19. As for the study in general: Clustering of TCRs was largely donor specific.

CDR3 length: 13 amino acids. Trimming left V 6 bases short and J 6 bases short, with 13 bases between. Study-wide points: Clones that got smaller from day 15 to 85 had even CD4/CD8, while clones growing later tipped toward CD4+. In pre-infection memory, a portion of responding clones appeared, which suggested that cross-reactive memory joined.

5'RACE with constant-segment primers yielded barcoded, UMI-tagged TCR alpha and TCR beta cDNA libraries. TCRdb fed the 5' RACE reads into MiXCR, producing one record per CDR3 protein. The sample shows approximately 300,000 distinct CDR3 sequences, approximately 15% of them seen only once. The specimen was PBMCs or a T cell subset sorted from them (not recorded which). The chain joins TRBV12-3 or TRBV12-4 to TRBJ2-3; D perhaps matches TRBD2 (6 bases). The source is a man aged 18 to 30 who had mild COVID-19 (a few samples of this study predate the infection). Cell type and time point are not known. The CDR3 loop reads CASSPGGSDTQYF. DNA of the CDR3: TGTGCCAGCAGCCCTGGGGGGTCCGATACGCAGTATTTT.